The 19 T cell receptor beta chains below come from one sample, sequenced in a study of shared clonotypes between healthy human individuals. Profiled with immunoSEQ multiplex PCR; TCRdb holds only in-frame clones, not every one. The sample lists approximately 340,000 clones; around two thirds were seen once. Material: memory CD4+ T cells sorted from blood. The subset is: CD45RA-negative fraction. Receptors were obtained from a man aged 25 to 45 in good health.

The chain combines TRBV6-5 with TRBJ1-4; perhaps TRBD1 as D (6 bases). The CDR3 loop spans 15 amino acids. Trimming shortened V by 6 bases and J by 7 bases, and 18 bases separated the two germline ends. Germline V gene lookup returns CDR1 MNHEY and CDR2 SVGAGI. This chain's CDR3 is CASSRIRDTIEKLFF. The CDR3 nucleotides read TGTGCCAGCAGCCGTATCCGGGACACGATTGAAAAACTGTTTTTT.

The chain carries TRBV5-6 and TRBJ2-1; 12 nucleotides line up with TRBD2. The CDR3 spans 16 residues. Trimming cost V 3 bases and J 4 bases; bases outside gene matches: 5. The germline gives CDR1 SGHDT, CDR2 YYEEEE. This chain's CDR3 is CASSSYTSGGYNEQFF. In nucleotides, the CDR3 is TGTGCCAGCAGCTCCTATACTAGCGGGGGGTACAATGAGCAGTTCTTC.

Details on this clone: The junction does not match germline at one end; this may be a read error. The chain couples TRBV18 to TRBJ2-7; 8 nucleotides match TRBD2. This CDR3 comprises 16 residues. Per the germline V gene, CDR1 is KGHSH and CDR2 is LQKENI. CDR3 loop: CAGSPSLPREATEQYF. CDR3 coding DNA: TGTGCCGGCTCACCATCCCTCCCGCGGGAGGCTACGGAGCAGTACTTC.

The chain uses TRBV6-1 and TRBJ1-2; D is ambiguous. This CDR3 has 13 residues. Germline V gene lookup returns CDR1 MNHNS and CDR2 SASEGT. The V end lost 3 bases, the J end lost 5 bases, and 10 bases lay between the germline ends. The CDR3 loop reads CASSERVLYGYTF. The DNA for the CDR3 is TGTGCCAGCAGTGAGCGAGTTTTGTATGGCTACACCTTC.

About this clone: A much larger clone lies a single base off, so this may be a read error. Additional DNA sequences in this sample encode the identical CDR3. The gene calls are TRBV9 and TRBJ2-5; D might be TRBD1 (6 bases). The CDR3 runs to 14 residues. CDR1 and CDR2 from the germline V gene are SGDLS and YYNGEE. The CDR3 is CASSATGQGETQYF. The CDR3 coding sequence is TGCGCCAGCAGCGCGACAGGTCAGGGGGAGACCCAGTACTTC.

The chain couples TRBV10-3 to TRBJ1-2; D remains ambiguous. Germline CDR1 is ENHRY and CDR2 is SYGVKD. The CDR3 contains 15 residues. Trimming took 6 bases from V and 8 from J, leaving 22 bases between them. The CDR3 nucleotides are TGTGCCATCAGGAAACAAGAGACGGCCCTTTTAGGCTACACCTTC. It codes for CAIRKQETALLGYTF.

V gene TRBV19 combines with J gene TRBJ2-7; 12 bases align to TRBD2. This CDR3 has 14 amino acids. With V trimmed by 5 bases and J by 4 bases, 3 bases remained unmatched. Germline V gives CDR1 LNHDA, CDR2 SQIVND (reference sequence). The CDR3 DNA reads as TGTGCCAGTAGTGCGACTAGCGGGAGATACGAGCAGTACTTC. Its protein product is CASSATSGRYEQYF.

This clone appeared once. The J gene is TRBJ2-5, the V gene TRBV6-1; possibly TRBD1 for D (6 bases). The CDR3 totals 18 residues. Trimming removed 3 bases from V and 2 bases from J, with 22 bases in between. The germline gives CDR1 MNHNS, CDR2 SASEGT. The CDR3 here is CASSDGGLASRWQETQYF. The DNA for the CDR3 is TGTGCCAGCAGTGATGGGGGCCTCGCTAGTAGGTGGCAAGAGACCCAGTACTTC.

The rearrangement uses TRBV19 and TRBJ1-2; no clear D. Germline CDR1 reads LNHDA; CDR2 reads SQIVND (reference sequence). Deletions cut 5 bases from V and 7 bases from J, with 14 bases between. CDR3 length: 13 residues. CDR3 nucleotide sequence: TGTGCCAGTAGTCTCCGAGACACGGGTGGCTACACCTTC. Translated: CASSLRDTGGYTF.

This clone has only a few counts. The rearrangement joins TRBV5-1 to TRBJ2-3; no reliable D call. The CDR3 contains 13 residues. V dropped 6 bases and J dropped 1 base, with 9 bases sitting between them. Per germline, CDR1 SGHRS and CDR2 YFSETQ. CDR3 protein: CASTGTGTDTQYF. The DNA of the CDR3 is TGCGCCAGCACAGGCACAGGCACAGATACGCAGTATTTT.

The chain is built from TRBV20-1 and TRBJ2-3; tentatively, D is TRBD1 or TRBD2 (5 bases each). The CDR3 is 11 amino acids. The V gene's germline CDR1 is DFQATT and CDR2 SNEGSKA (reference sequence). Trimming removed 5 bases from V and 7 bases from J, with 10 bases in between. The CDR3 region is CSALGVNTQYF. The CDR3 region has the DNA TGCAGTGCTCTGGGGGTGAATACGCAGTATTTT.

The V gene is TRBV9, the J gene TRBJ2-7, with 11 bases lining up with TRBD2. The germline V gene encodes CDR1 SGDLS and CDR2 YYNGEE. This CDR3 is 15 amino acids long. V lost 2 bases to trimming and J lost 2 bases; unmatched junction nucleotides: 3. CDR3 amino acids: CASSVLTSGTYEQYF. In nucleotides, the CDR3 is TGTGCCAGCAGCGTTTTGACTAGCGGGACCTACGAGCAGTACTTC.

The J gene is TRBJ1-1, the V gene TRBV5-6; D is unclear. The CDR3 is made up of 15 amino acids. The germline CDR1 and CDR2 sequences are SGHDT and YYEEEE. The V gene lost 1 base and the J gene lost 0 bases, with 10 bases spanning the gap. In DNA, the CDR3 is TGTGCCAGCAGCTTGTCTTACGGGATGAACACTGAAGCTTTCTTT. Translating it yields CASSLSYGMNTEAFF.

The rearrangement links TRBV6-1 to TRBJ1-3; D is possibly TRBD1 (5 bases). This CDR3 has 14 amino acids. Trimming removed 6 bases from V and 0 bases from J, with 9 bases in between. CDR1 is MNHNS and CDR2 is SASEGT in the germline V gene. Here the CDR3 DNA reads TGTGCCAGCAGGGGACTGTTCTCTGGAAACACCATATATTTT. Protein product: CASRGLFSGNTIYF.

This clone has a handful of counts. The chain links TRBV5-6 to TRBJ2-5; no reliable D call. CDR1 and CDR2 from the germline V gene are SGHDT and YYEEEE. This CDR3 region has 14 residues. The ends were cut back, 4 bases at V and 5 bases at J, with 15 bases in the middle. The CDR3 protein is CASSSPSGIETQYF. In DNA form, the CDR3 reads TGTGCCAGCAGCAGCCCTTCGGGTATTGAGACCCAGTACTTC. Looking up the rest from reference TRBV5-6 and TRBJ2-5 gives the full variable domain: DAGVTQSPTHLIKTRGQQVTLRCSPKSGHDTVSWYQQALGQGPQFIFQYYEEEERQRGNFPDRFSGHQFPNYSSELNVNALLLGDSALYLCASSSPSGIETQYFGPGTRLLVL.

The chain recombines TRBV19 with TRBJ1-5, with D possibly TRBD1 on 5 matching bases. The V and J ends lost 5 bases and 7 bases respectively, with 18 bases between them. There are 15 residues in the CDR3. Per germline, CDR1 LNHDA and CDR2 SQIVND (reference sequence). This chain's CDR3 is CASSLQAAGKQPQHF. CDR3 DNA sequence: TGTGCCAGTAGTTTACAGGCCGCGGGAAAGCAGCCCCAGCATTTT.

This chain uses TRBV9 with TRBJ2-2; D unclear. V lost 0 bases to trimming and J lost 6 bases, with 12 bases between them. Germline lookup yields CDR1 SGDLS and CDR2 YYNGEE. The CDR3 runs to 15 residues. The CDR3 bases are TGTGCCAGCAGCGTAGAAACCCGGTTCCCCGGGGAGCTGTTTTTT. Protein sequence: CASSVETRFPGELFF. The variable domain in full, completed from reference TRBV9 and TRBJ2-2, reads DSGVTQTPKHLITATGQRVTLRCSPRSGDLSVYWYQQSLDQGLQFLIQYYNGEERAKGNILERFSAQQFPDLHSELNLSSLELGDSALYFCASSVETRFPGELFFGEGSRLTVL.

This CDR3 is CASSLTEYSGYTF. The CDR3 DNA follows: TGCGCCAGCAGCTTGACAGAGTACAGTGGCTACACCTTC. J is TRBJ1-2 and V is TRBV5-1; D remains ambiguous. The V gene lost 1 base and the J gene lost 7 bases, with 11 bases spanning the gap. The CDR3 loop spans 13 amino acids. Germline V gene lookup returns CDR1 SGHRS and CDR2 YFSETQ.

The chain uses TRBV5-4 and TRBJ2-1; D might be TRBD2 (5 bases). The V end lost 2 bases, the J end lost 6 bases, and 15 bases lay between the germline ends. CDR3 length: 15 amino acids. Germline CDR1 reads SGHNT; CDR2 reads YYREEE (reference sequence). CDR3 coding DNA: TGTGCCAGCAGCTTAGAAGGCGTTCGGGGCAATGAGCAGTTCTTC. Amino acids: CASSLEGVRGNEQFF.